Listed below are T cell receptor beta chains from one sample, sequenced in a study of cytomegalovirus exposure and HLA in healthy donors. The table came from immunoSEQ multiplex PCR; TCRdb's copy has only in-frame clones and leaves some out. The sample contains more than 45,000 clones, roughly 94% of which appear only once. The sample consisted of PBMCs. These receptor sequences come from a man younger than 35 in good health and CMV-seronegative. The CDR3 runs from the conserved cysteine through the conserved F or W. D genes are given only for firm matches.

J	D	V	CDR3	DNA
TRBJ2-7	-	TRBV20-1	CSARGVDEQYF	TGCAGTGCTCGCGGAGTAGACGAGCAGTACTTC
TRBJ1-2	TRBD1	TRBV4-1	CASSGTELSGYTF	TGCGCCAGCAGCGGGACAGAACTCTCTGGCTACACCTTC
TRBJ1-2	TRBD1	TRBV28	CASSWGQGWTF	TGTGCCAGCAGTTGGGGACAGGGTTGGACCTTC
TRBJ2-7	-	TRBV10-3	CAISGHPYEQYF	TGTGCCATCAGTGGACATCCCTACGAGCAGTACTTC
TRBJ1-1	-	TRBV7-2	CASSGYGGTEAFF	TGTGCCAGCAGCGGGTACGGGGGCACTGAAGCTTTCTTT
TRBJ2-7	TRBD2	TRBV4-1	CASSQDPLRAGELYEQYF	TGCGCCAGCAGCCAAGATCCCCTCAGAGCGGGAGAGCTCTACGAGCAGTACTTC
TRBJ1-1	-	TRBV20-1	CSTGYTEAFF	TGCAGTACAGGGTACACTGAAGCTTTCTTT
TRBJ1-5	-	TRBV5-6	CASSFFSQINQPQHF	TGTGCCAGCAGCTTTTTTAGTCAAATCAATCAGCCCCAGCATTTT
TRBJ2-7	-	TRBV4-1	CASSQENSVYEQYF	TGCGCCAGCAGCCAAGAGAACTCCGTCTACGAGCAGTACTTC
TRBJ2-7	-	TRBV5-8	CASSWTGKVNMPNEQYF	TGTGCCAGCAGCTGGACGGGAAAGGTTAACATGCCGAATGAGCAGTACTTC
TRBJ2-1	TRBD1	TRBV9	CASSVEGDSLEDEQFF	TGTGCCAGCAGCGTAGAGGGGGACAGTTTAGAGGATGAGCAGTTCTTC
TRBJ2-3	-	TRBV11-3	CASSLQGADTQYF	TGTGCCAGCAGCTTACAGGGCGCAGATACGCAGTATTTT
TRBJ2-7	-	TRBV7-9	CASSQEGGGSYEQYF	TGTGCCAGCAGCCAGGAGGGTGGAGGGTCCTACGAGCAGTACTTC
TRBJ2-7	TRBD2	TRBV6-6	CASSQVAGAGYEQYF	TGTGCCAGCAGTCAAGTAGCGGGAGCGGGGTACGAGCAGTACTTC
TRBJ1-1	-	TRBV12-5	CASGLEGKNTEAFF	TGTGCTAGTGGTTTGGAGGGGAAGAACACTGAAGCTTTCTTT